This TCR beta chain was recovered during a study of T cell responses to AZD1222 COVID-19 vaccine. The method was immunoSEQ multiplex PCR; TCRdb's version includes in-frame clones alone and lacks a portion of them. The repertoire consists of roughly 120,000 clones, with less than 95% occurring once and the leading ten covering approximately 8%. Sequencing used peripheral blood, obtained on day 0 of AZD1222 vaccination. This receptor was obtained from an adult in good health.

The CDR3 region is CASSEGPPGGYTF. The DNA of the CDR3 is TGTGCCAGCAGTGAAGGGCCCCCGGGGGGCTACACCTTC. The chain carries TRBV6-1 and TRBJ1-2; no reliable D call. Germline CDR1 reads MNHNS; CDR2 reads SASEGT. V lost 1 base, J lost 8 bases, and 11 bases lay in between. CDR3 length equals 13 residues.